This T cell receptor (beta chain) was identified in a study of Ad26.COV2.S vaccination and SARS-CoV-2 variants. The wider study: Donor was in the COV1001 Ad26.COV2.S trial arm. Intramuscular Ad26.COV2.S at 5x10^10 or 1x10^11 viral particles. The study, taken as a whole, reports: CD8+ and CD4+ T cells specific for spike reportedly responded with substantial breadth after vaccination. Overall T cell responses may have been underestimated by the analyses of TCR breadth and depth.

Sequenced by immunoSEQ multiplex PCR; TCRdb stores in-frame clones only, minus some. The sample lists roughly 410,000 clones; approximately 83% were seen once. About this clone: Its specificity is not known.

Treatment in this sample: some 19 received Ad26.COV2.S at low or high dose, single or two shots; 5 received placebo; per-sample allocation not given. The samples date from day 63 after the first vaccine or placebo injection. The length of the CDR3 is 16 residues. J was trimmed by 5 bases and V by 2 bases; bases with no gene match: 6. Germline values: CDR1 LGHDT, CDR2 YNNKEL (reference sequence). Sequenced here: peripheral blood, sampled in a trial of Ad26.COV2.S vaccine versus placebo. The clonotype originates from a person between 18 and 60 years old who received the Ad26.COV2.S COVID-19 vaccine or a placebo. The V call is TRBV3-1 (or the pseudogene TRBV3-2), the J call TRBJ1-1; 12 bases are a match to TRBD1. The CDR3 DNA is TGTGCCAGCAGCCAACGGGACAGGGGGCTAGGTACTGAAGCTTTCTTT. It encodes CASSQRDRGLGTEAFF.